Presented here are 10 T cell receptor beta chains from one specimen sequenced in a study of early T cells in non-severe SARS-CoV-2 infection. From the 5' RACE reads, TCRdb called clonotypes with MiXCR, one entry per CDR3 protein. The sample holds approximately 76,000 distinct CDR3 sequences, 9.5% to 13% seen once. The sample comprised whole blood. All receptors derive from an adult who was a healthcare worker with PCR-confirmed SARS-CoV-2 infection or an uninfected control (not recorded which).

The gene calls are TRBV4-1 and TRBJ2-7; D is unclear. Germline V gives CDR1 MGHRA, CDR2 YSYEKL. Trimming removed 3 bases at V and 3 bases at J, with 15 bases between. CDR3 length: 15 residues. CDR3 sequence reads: CASSHPDWTGYEQYF. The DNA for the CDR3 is TGCGCCAGCAGCCACCCCGATTGGACGGGCTACGAGCAGTACTTC.

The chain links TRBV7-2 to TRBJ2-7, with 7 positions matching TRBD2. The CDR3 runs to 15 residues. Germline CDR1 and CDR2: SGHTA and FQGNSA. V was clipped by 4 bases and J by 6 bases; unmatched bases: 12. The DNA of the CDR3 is TGTGCCAGCAGCTCACGCGGCGGGAGTTTCTTCGAGCAGTACTTC. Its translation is CASSSRGGSFFEQYF.

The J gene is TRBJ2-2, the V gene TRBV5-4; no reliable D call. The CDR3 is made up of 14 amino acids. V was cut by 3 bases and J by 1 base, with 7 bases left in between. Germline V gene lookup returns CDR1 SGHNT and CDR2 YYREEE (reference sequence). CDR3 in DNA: TGTGCCAGCAGCTCGCAGGAGAACACCGGGGAGCTGTTTTTT. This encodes CASSSQENTGELFF.

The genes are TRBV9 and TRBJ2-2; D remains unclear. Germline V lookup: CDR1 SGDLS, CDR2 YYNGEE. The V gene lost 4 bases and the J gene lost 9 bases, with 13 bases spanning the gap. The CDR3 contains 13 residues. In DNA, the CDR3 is TGTGCCAGCAGCCCTGCCCCCCACCGGGAGCTGTTTTTT. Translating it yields CASSPAPHRELFF. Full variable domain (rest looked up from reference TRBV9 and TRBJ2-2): DSGVTQTPKHLITATGQRVTLRCSPRSGDLSVYWYQQSLDQGLQFLIQYYNGEERAKGNILERFSAQQFPDLHSELNLSSLELGDSALYFCASSPAPHRELFFGEGSRLTVL.

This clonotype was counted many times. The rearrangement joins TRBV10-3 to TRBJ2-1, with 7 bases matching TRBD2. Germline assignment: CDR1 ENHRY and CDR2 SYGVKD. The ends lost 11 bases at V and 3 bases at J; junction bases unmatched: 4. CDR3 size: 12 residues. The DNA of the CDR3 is TGTGCCGTCCTAGCGGACTACAATGAGCAGTTCTTC. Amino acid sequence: CAVLADYNEQFF.

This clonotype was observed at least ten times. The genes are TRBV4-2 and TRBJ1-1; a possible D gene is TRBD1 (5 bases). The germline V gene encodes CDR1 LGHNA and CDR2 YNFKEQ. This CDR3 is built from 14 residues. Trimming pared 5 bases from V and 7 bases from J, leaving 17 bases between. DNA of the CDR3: TGTGCCAGCAGCTCTTGGGGCAGGGACGGTGAAGCTTTCTTT. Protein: CASSSWGRDGEAFF.

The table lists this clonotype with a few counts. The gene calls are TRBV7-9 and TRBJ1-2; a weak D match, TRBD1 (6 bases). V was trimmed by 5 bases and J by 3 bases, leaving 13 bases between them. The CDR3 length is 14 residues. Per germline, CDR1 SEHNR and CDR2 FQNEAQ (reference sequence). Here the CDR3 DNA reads TGTGCCAGCAGCCGAACAGGGTCTGACTATGGCTACACCTTC. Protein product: CASSRTGSDYGYTF.

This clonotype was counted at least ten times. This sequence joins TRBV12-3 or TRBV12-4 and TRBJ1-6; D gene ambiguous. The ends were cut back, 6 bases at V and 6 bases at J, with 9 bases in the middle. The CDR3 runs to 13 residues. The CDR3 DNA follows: TGTGCCAGCAGCCCGGACGGTAATTCACCCCTCCACTTT. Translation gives CASSPDGNSPLHF.

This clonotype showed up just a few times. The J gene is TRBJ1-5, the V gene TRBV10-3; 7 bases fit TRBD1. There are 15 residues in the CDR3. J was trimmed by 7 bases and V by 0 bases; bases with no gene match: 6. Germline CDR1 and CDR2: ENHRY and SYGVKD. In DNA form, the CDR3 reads TGTGCCATCAGTGAGTCTCAGGGGGGTAACCAGCCCCAGCATTTT. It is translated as CAISESQGGNQPQHF.

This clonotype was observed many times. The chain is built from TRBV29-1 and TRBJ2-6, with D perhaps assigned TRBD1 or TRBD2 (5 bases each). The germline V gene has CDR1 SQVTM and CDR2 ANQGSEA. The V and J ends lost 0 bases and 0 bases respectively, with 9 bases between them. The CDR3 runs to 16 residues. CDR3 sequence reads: CSVEEGTSSGANVLTF. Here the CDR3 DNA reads TGCAGCGTTGAAGAGGGGACCTCCTCTGGGGCCAACGTCCTGACTTTC.